The clone carrying this T cell receptor (beta chain) came up a few times. Its antigen is not known. Other DNA variants within this sample encode the same CDR3. The CDR3 loop spans 13 amino acids. CDR1 GTSNPN and CDR2 SVGIG come from the germline V gene (reference sequence). V shed 0 bases and J shed 4 bases, with 6 bases lying between them. Expressed TCRB transcripts got sequenced, as all isolated RNA was reverse transcribed. Assay used: immunoSEQ multiplex PCR; TCRdb lists only in-frame clones, some missing. The repertoire holds roughly 380,000 clones, about 19% seen once, with 0.044% in the top ten. These data are taken from a study of beta chain features in type 1 diabetes. Study as a whole: In all, around 110,000,000 sorted cells from all samples were analyzed.

Findings of the study overall: Type 1 diabetes patients had VDJ junctions that carried fewer insertions and more deletions. In these data, an HLA type influence on TCRB rearrangement remained unresolved.

This sequence originates from a young woman in good health. The rearrangement uses TRBV30 and TRBJ2-2; D call uncertain. Sequenced sample: naive CD4+ T cells from blood. The CDR3 sequence: CAWSVQSTGELFF. CDR3 sequence (DNA): TGTGCCTGGAGTGTACAATCCACCGGGGAGCTGTTTTTT.